Given below is one TCR beta chain in context. Antigen specificity is unknown. Germline lookup yields CDR1 SGHAT and CDR2 FQNNGV. The CDR3 spans 14 residues. Trimming cost V 4 bases and J 0 bases, with 9 bases left between them. The data originate from a study of identifying expanded T cells in peripheral blood. Study-wide points: Technical replicates showed about 1.2 changed clones; around two weeks about 16; four weeks 19.

During the collection period, no donor immune events like infections were recorded. Repertoires were generated with immunoSEQ multiplex PCR, while TCRdb's copy carries only in-frame clones and drops some. In the table there are about 76,000 clones, about four fifths of which are singletons. The clonotype comes from a person between 18 and 75 years old in good health. The sample was blood. V usage is TRBV11-2 and J usage is TRBJ1-1; D is unresolved. The CDR3 DNA is TGTGCCAGCAGCTGGGAGCGAATGAACACTGAAGCTTTCTTT. This translates into CASSWERMNTEAFF.